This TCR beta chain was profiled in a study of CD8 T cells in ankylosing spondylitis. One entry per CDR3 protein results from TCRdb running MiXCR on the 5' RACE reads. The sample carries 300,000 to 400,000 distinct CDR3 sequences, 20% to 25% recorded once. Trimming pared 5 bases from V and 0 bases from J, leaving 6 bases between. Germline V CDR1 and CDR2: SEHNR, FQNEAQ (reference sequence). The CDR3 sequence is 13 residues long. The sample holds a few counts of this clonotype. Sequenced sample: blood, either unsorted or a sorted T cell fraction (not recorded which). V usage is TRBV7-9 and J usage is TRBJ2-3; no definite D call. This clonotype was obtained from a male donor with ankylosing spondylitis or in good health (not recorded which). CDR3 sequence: CASSASSTDTQYF. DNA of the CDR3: TGTGCCAGCAGCGCCAGTAGCACAGATACGCAGTATTTT.